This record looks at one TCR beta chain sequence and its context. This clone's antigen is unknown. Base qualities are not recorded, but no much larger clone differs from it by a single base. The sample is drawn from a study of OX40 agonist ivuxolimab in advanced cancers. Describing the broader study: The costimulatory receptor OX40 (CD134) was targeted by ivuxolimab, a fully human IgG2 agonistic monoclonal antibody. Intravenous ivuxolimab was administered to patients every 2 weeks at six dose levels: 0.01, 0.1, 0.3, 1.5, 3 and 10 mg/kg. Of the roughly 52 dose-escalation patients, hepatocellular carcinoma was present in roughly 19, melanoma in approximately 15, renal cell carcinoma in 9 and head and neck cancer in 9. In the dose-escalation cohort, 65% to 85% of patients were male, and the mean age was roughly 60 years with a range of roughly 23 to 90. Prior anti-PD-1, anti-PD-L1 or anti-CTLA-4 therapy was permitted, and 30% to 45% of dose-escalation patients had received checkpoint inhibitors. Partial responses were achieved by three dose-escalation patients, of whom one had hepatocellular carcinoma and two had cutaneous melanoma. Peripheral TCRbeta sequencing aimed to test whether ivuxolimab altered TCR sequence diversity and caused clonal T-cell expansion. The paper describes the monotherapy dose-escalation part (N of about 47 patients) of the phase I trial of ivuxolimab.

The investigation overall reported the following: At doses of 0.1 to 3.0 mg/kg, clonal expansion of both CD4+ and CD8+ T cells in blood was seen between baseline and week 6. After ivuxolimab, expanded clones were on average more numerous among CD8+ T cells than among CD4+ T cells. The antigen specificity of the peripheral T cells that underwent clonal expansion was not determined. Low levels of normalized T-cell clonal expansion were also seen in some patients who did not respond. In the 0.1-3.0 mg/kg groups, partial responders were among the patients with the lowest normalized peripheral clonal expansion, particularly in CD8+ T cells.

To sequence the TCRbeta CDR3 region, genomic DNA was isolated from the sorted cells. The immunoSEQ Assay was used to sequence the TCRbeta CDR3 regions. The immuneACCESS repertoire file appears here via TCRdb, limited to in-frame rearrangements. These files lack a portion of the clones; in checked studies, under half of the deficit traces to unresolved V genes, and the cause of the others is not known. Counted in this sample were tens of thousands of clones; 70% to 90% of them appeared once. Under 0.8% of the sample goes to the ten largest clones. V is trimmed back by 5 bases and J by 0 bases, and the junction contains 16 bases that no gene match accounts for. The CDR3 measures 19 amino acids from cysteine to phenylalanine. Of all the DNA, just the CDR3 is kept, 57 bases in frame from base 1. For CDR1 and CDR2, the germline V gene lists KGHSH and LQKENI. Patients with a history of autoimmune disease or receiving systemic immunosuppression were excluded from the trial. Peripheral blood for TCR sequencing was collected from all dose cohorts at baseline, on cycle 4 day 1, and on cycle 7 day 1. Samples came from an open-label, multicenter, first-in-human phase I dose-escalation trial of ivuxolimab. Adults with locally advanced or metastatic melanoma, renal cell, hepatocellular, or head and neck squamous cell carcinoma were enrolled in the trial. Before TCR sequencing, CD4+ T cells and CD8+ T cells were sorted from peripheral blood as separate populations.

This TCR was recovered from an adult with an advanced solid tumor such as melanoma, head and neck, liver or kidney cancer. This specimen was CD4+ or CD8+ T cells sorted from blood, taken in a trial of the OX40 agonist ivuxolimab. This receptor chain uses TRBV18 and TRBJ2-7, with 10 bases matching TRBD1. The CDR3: CASSARTGGLVPSSYEQYF. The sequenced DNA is TGTGCCAGCTCAGCAAGGACAGGGGGACTAGTCCCAAGCTCCTACGAGCAGTACTTC.